The clone carrying this T cell receptor beta chain was seen ten or more times. Its antigen remains unknown. The data stem from a study of T-cell memory formation after mild COVID-19. TCRdb reprocessed the 5' RACE reads with MiXCR, giving one entry per CDR3 protein. The repertoire holds 40,000 to 55,000 distinct CDR3 sequences, with roughly 7.2% as singletons. Between the trimmed V and J ends, which lost 0 bases and 4 bases, there was a span of 8 bases. The CDR3 consists of 14 residues. Germline assignment: CDR1 LGHNA and CDR2 YSLEER. General study results and limits: The second-wave clones peaking on day 37 were not confirmed as SARS-CoV-2-specific.

This sequence originates from a man younger than 35 who had mild COVID-19 (a few samples of this study predate the infection). Cell type and time point are not known. The J gene is TRBJ2-3, the V gene TRBV4-3, with a tentative D call TRBD1 (5 bases). Sequencing was performed on PBMCs or a T cell subset sorted from them (not recorded which). CDR3 bases: TGCGCCAGCAGCCAAGATTCCAGGGCAGATACGCAGTATTTT. It encodes CASSQDSRADTQYF.